This T cell receptor (beta chain) was identified in a study of STAT3 mutations in large granular lymphocyte leukemia. Overall study context: Roughly half the longitudinally sequenced T-LGLL patients had canonical STAT3 mutations.

General study points: Every T-LGLL patient had at least one immunodominant TCRbeta clonotype.

Here immunoSEQ multiplex PCR was the method, and the copy in TCRdb shows in-frame clones only, minus some. Among roughly 6,500 clones listed, roughly 57% were seen once. Turning to this clone: Its matching antigen is unknown.

The CDR3 contains 16 residues. J gave up 4 bases and V 4 bases, and 8 bases lay outside the gene matches. Germline V gives CDR1 LNHDA, CDR2 SQIVND (reference sequence). This chain uses TRBV19 with TRBJ2-7; 12 bases match TRBD2. Source material: peripheral blood mononuclear cells. This TCR derives from a boy between 10 and 17 years old with T-cell large granular lymphocyte leukemia. Some clones in this sample may be carry-over from other donors' samples. The CDR3 nucleotides read TGTGCCAGTAGTAAACGACTAGCGGGGGTACAATACGAGCAGTACTTC. This codes for CASSKRLAGVQYEQYF.